The 10 T cell receptor beta chains in this list originate from one sample, sequenced in a study of blood T cell repertoires in COVID-19. This table comes from immunoSEQ multiplex PCR, and its TCRdb copy is limited to in-frame clones, with some not included. This table holds more than 95,000 clones, around nine tenths found once. The specimen was peripheral blood. These TCRs come from a human donor in a cohort sampled during active COVID-19.

The CDR3 sequence: CASSQAALGGGAGFF. In DNA form, the CDR3 reads TGCGCCAGCAGCCAAGCCGCCCTTGGCGGGGGGGCCGGGTTCTTC. The chain is built from TRBV4-1 and TRBJ2-1; the match to TRBD2 covers 9 bases. Trimming took 1 base from V and 15 from J; bases not matched to a gene: 13. CDR3 length equals 15 residues. Germline V gives CDR1 MGHRA, CDR2 YSYEKL.

V gene TRBV24-1 combines with J gene TRBJ2-3; D is unresolved. The CDR3 totals 13 residues. Trimming pared 2 bases from V and 2 bases from J, leaving 4 bases between. Germline values: CDR1 KGHDR, CDR2 SFDVKD. CDR3 in DNA: TGTGCCACCAGTGATTCCTTCACAGATACGCAGTATTTT. Residues: CATSDSFTDTQYF.

This chain joins TRBV4-3 and TRBJ2-3, with 8 nucleotides matching TRBD2. J was trimmed by 1 base and V by 1 base; bases with no gene match: 4. This CDR3 comprises 16 residues. The germline gives CDR1 LGHNA, CDR2 YSLEER. CDR3 region: CASSQALSGGTDTQYF. CDR3 DNA: TGCGCCAGCAGCCAAGCCCTTAGCGGGGGCACAGATACGCAGTATTTT.

CDR3 in DNA: TGTGCCAGCAGCTTAAAGGTTTGGGAGGAGACCCAGTACTTC. It yields the protein CASSLKVWEETQYF. This chain links TRBV11-2 with TRBJ2-5; weak D call: TRBD2 (5 bases). Trimming removed 2 bases from V and 5 bases from J, with 12 bases in between. In germline, CDR1 is SGHAT, CDR2 FQNNGV. CDR3 length: 14 residues. Filled out from reference TRBV11-2 and TRBJ2-5, the complete variable domain reads EAGVAQSPRYKIIEKRQSVAFWCNPISGHATLYWYQQILGQGPKLLIQFQNNGVVDDSQLPKDRFSAERLKGVDSTLKIQPAKLEDSAVYLCASSLKVWEETQYFGPGTRLLVL.

This chain uses TRBV30 with TRBJ2-2, with 8 nucleotides matching TRBD1. Per germline, CDR1 GTSNPN and CDR2 SVGIG (reference sequence). The CDR3 covers 14 residues. The DNA of the CDR3 is TGTGCACACCACAGGGGGGCGAACACCGGGGAGCTGTTTTTT. Translating gives CAHHRGANTGELFF.

This chain links TRBV4-2 with TRBJ2-7, with D perhaps matching TRBD2 (5 bases). The germline V gene has CDR1 LGHNA and CDR2 YNFKEQ. V gave up 0 bases and J gave up 0 bases, with 18 bases separating them. The length of the CDR3 is 18 residues. The CDR3 coding sequence is TGTGCCAGCAGCCAAGATGTCGGAGGCGGCATAACCTCCTACGAGCAGTACTTC. Translating it yields CASSQDVGGGITSYEQYF.

This chain connects TRBV11-2 to TRBJ1-6; D call uncertain. With 3 bases removed from V and 6 bases from J, the gap between germline ends came to 12 bases. The germline V gene has CDR1 SGHAT and CDR2 FQNNGV. The length of the CDR3 is 15 residues. CDR3 loop: CASSFFRELNSPLHF. The DNA of the CDR3 is TGTGCCAGCAGCTTTTTCCGGGAACTTAATTCACCCCTCCACTTT.

This clone was seen repeatedly, ten times or more. The rearrangement joins TRBV3-1 (or the pseudogene TRBV3-2) to TRBJ2-5; D may be TRBD1 (6 bases). The CDR3 extends over 16 amino acids. Germline V gives CDR1 LGHDT, CDR2 YNNKEL (reference sequence). Trimming took off 4 bases at V and 2 bases at J, with 17 bases between the two ends. CDR3 residues: CASSLPPGQGQETQYF. Here the CDR3 DNA reads TGTGCCAGCAGCCTTCCCCCCGGGCAGGGGCAAGAGACCCAGTACTTC.

Here the CDR3 reads CASSPQTGDEQYF. CDR3 DNA sequence: TGTGCCAGCTCACCACAAACAGGAGACGAGCAGTACTTC. This chain uses TRBV18 with TRBJ2-7, with a possible D match to TRBD1 (5 bases). This CDR3 comprises 13 residues. V shed 1 base and J shed 5 bases, with 9 bases lying between them. From germline, CDR1 is KGHSH and CDR2 LQKENI.

The chain uses TRBV9 and TRBJ2-1, with 8 positions matching TRBD2. Losses at the gene ends were 0 bases for V and 5 bases for J; bases not matched to a gene: 10. The CDR3 is 17 amino acids. From germline, CDR1 is SGDLS and CDR2 YYNGEE. This chain's CDR3 is CASSVGLGGAVDNEQFF. CDR3 nucleotide sequence: TGTGCCAGCAGCGTAGGGCTCGGGGGGGCTGTGGACAATGAGCAGTTCTTC.